This T cell receptor beta chain derives from a study of blood T cell repertoires in COVID-19. Across the study: Acute and convalescent COVID-19 specimens originated in the United States, Italy and Spain.

The ends were cut back, 1 base at V and 1 base at J, with 13 bases in the middle. The CDR3 length is 16 residues. Participants were aged about 18 to 90 years, lived in 20 to 25 US areas, and enrolled virtually. This table comes from immunoSEQ multiplex PCR, and its TCRdb copy is limited to in-frame clones, with some not included. The profile shows some 200,000 clones, about 89% of them singletons. V and J are TRBV23-1 and TRBJ1-1; D is possibly TRBD1 (5 bases). Being an ORF, TRBV23-1 has a function that is uncertain. Sequenced sample: PBMCs or T cells enriched from blood (not recorded which). The sequence came from a woman aged 18-29 years who had recovered from COVID-19. Here the CDR3 DNA reads TGCGCCAGCAGTCAATGGCCAGGGCCGCCGAACACTGAAGCTTTCTTT. Translating gives CASSQWPGPPNTEAFF.